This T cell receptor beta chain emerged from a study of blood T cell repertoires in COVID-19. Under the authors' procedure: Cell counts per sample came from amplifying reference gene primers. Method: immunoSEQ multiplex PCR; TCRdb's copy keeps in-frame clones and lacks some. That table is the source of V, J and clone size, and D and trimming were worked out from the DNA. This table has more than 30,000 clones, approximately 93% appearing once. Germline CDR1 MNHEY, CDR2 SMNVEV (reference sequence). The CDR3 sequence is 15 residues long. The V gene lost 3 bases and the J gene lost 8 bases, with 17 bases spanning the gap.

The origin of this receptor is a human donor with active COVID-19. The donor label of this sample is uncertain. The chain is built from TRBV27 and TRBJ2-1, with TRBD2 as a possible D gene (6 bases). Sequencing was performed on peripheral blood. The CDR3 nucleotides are TGTGCCAGCAGTTTCCTGTGGAGGGGCGGAGATGAGCAGTTCTTC. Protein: CASSFLWRGGDEQFF.